The present T cell receptor (beta chain) was sequenced within a study of T-cell memory formation after mild COVID-19. The 5'RACE method, run with constant-segment primers, produced TCR alpha and TCR beta cDNA libraries (carrying sample barcodes and UMIs). From the 5' RACE reads, TCRdb called clonotypes with MiXCR, one entry per CDR3 protein. The table lists 92,000 or so distinct CDR3 sequences, 13% of them singletons. This clonotype turned up a few times. What it recognizes is unknown. Whole-study findings and limits: Clones that shrank (day 15 to 85) were balanced CD4/CD8, whereas later expanders leaned CD4+. Certain responding clones were present in pre-infection memory, suggesting participation of cross-reactive memory. What remained unconfirmed was the SARS-CoV-2 specificity of second-wave clones peaking on day 37.

Per germline, CDR1 ENHRY and CDR2 SYGVKD. Trimming removed 1 base from V and 4 bases from J, with 14 bases in between. This CDR3 is built from 15 residues. Input material: PBMCs or a T cell subset sorted from them (not recorded which). The rearrangement links TRBV10-3 to TRBJ2-7; D uncertain. This TCR came from an adult woman who had mild COVID-19 (a few samples of this study predate the infection). Cell type and time point are not known. This chain's CDR3 is CAISELRVSRYEQYF. The CDR3 region has the DNA TGTGCCATCAGTGAGTTAAGGGTTAGCCGATACGAGCAGTACTTC.